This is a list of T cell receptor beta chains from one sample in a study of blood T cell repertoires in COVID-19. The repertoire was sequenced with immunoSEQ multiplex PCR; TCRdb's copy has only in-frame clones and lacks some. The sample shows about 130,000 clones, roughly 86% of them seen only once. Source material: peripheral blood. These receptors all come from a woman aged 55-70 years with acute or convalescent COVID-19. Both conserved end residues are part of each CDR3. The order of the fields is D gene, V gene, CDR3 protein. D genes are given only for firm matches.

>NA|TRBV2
CASTQGGRANTEAFF
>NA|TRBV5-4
CASSFEALGTDTQYF
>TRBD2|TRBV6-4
CASSDLAGAGQFF
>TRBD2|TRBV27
CASWRITSGIYNEQFF
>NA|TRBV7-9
CASSSLDSHQGRYGYTF
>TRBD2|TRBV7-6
CASSRVAGGADTQYF
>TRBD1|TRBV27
CASSLAGRGYGYTF
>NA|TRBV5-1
CASSLDTGYGYTF
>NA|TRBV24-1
CATSDRTVLDEQFF
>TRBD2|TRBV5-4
CASSPQETSVYNEQFF
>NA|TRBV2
CASSDPGQSYEQYF
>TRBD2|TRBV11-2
CASSLDLAGGEQFF
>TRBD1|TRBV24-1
CATSDSRGLDTQYF
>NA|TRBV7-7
CASSLGATPWADTQYF
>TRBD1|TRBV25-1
CASSEDRAWTGELFF
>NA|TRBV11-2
CASSLFPTERSYEQYF
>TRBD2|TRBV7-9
CASSLVAGGLYEQYF
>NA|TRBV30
CAWSFGFGETQYF
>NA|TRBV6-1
CASSEYSGNTIYF
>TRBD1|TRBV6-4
CASKTGVPINSPLHF
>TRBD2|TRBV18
CASSPPRLADYNEQFF
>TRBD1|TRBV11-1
CASSPRDSYNEQFF
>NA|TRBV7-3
CASSLTALAYNEQFF
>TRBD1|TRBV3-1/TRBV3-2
CASSQEVNRQGSEAFF
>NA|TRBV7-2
CASSPRRRGITEAFF
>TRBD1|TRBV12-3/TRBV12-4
CASNGQGKVLTF
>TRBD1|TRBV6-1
CASSENRGSGYTF
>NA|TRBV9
CASSLGLVSTDTQYF
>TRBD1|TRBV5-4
CASSLDRGPSPLHF
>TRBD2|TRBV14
CASRSGRMNNEQFF
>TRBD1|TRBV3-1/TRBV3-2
CASSQRQGGKDQAFF
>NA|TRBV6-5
CASSYLRHFYNSPLHF
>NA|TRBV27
CASRGAGNQPQHF
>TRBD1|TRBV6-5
CASSYSQGARGYTF
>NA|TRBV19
CASKTVTGSVIPYTF
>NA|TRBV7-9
CASRTTIVSEETQYF
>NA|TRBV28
CASNTGVNQPQHF
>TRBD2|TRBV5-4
CASGREGGTDTQYF
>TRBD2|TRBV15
CATSRGEKSGGYNEQFF
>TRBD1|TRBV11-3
CASSSRQGRRGAFF
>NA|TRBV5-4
CASSSKLTENYGYTF
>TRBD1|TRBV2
CAKGQGLAKNIQYF